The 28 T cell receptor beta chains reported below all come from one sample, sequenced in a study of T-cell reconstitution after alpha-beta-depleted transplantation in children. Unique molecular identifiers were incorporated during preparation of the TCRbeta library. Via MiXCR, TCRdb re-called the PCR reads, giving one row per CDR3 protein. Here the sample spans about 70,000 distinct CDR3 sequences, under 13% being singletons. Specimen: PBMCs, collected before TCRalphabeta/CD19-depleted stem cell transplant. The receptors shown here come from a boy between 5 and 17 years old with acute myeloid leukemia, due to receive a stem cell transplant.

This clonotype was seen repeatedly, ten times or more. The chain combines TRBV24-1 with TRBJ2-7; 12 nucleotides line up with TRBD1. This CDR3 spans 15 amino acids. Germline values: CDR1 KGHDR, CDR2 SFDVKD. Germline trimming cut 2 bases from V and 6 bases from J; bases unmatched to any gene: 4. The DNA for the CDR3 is TGTGCCACCAGTGATTCAGGGACAGGGGGCTCCGAGCAGTACTTC. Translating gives CATSDSGTGGSEQYF.

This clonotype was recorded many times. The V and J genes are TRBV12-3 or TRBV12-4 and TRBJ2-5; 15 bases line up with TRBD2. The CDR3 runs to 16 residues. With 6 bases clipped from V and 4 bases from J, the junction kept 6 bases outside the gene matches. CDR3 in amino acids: CASREGLAGGSETQYF. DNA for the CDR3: TGTGCCAGCAGAGAGGGACTAGCGGGAGGTTCAGAGACCCAGTACTTC.

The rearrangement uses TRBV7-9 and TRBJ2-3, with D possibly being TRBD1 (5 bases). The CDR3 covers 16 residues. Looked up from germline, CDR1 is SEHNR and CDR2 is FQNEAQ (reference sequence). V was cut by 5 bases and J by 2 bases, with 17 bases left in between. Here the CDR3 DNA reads TGTGCCAGCAGCCGGAAAGGGCAGGGCTACACAGATACGCAGTATTTT. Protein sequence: CASSRKGQGYTDTQYF.

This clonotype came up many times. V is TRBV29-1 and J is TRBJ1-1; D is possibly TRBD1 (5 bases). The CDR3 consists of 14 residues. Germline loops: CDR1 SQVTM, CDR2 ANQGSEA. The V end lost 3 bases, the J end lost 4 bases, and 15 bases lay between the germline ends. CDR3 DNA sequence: TGCAGCGTTGAGGTACGGGGGAAGGGCACTGAAGCTTTCTTT. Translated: CSVEVRGKGTEAFF.

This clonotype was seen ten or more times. CDR3 bases: TGTGCCAGCAGTTCCACGGAGGAAGAGACCCAGTACTTC. Translated, it gives CASSSTEEETQYF. The chain carries TRBV12-3 or TRBV12-4 and TRBJ2-5; possible D gene TRBD2, 5 bases. The ends were cut back, 4 bases at V and 3 bases at J, with 9 bases in the middle. The CDR3 is 13 amino acids.

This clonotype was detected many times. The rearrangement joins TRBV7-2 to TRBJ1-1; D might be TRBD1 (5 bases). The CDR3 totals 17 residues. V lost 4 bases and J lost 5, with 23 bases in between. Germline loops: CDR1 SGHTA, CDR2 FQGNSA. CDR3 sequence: CASSYTGQRTSGTEAFF. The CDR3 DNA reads TGTGCCAGCAGCTACACAGGACAAAGAACATCAGGGACTGAAGCTTTCTTT.

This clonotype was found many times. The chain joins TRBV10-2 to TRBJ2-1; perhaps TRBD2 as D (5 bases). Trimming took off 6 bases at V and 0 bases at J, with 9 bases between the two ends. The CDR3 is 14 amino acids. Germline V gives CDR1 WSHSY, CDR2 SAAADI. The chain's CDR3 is CASRPRGSYNEQFF. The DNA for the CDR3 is TGCGCCAGCAGGCCCCGGGGCTCCTACAATGAGCAGTTCTTC.

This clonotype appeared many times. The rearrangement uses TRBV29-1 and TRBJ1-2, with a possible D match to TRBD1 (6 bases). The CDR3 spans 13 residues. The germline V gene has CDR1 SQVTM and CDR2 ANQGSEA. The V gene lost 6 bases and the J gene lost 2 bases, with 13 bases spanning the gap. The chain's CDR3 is CSVDREENYGYTF. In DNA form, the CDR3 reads TGCAGCGTGGACAGAGAAGAAAACTATGGCTACACCTTC.

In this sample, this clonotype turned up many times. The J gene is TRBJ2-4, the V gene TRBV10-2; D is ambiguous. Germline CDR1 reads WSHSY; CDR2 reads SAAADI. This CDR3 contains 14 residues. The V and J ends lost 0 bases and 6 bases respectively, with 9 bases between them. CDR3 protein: CASSESAAANIQYF. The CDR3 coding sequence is TGCGCCAGCAGTGAGTCGGCAGCAGCAAACATTCAGTACTTC.

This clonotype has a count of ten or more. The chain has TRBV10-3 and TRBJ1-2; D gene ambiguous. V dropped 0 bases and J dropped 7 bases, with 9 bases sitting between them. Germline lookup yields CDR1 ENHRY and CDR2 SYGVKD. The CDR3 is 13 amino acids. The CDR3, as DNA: TGTGCCATCAGTGAGTCAGGGAGCGGTGGCTACACCTTC. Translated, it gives CAISESGSGGYTF.

In DNA, the CDR3 is TGTGCCAGCAGCCGGGACAAGAATGCTGGAAACACCATATATTTT. Encoded protein: CASSRDKNAGNTIYF. The chain carries TRBV5-4 and TRBJ1-3; perhaps TRBD1 as D (6 bases). V dropped 4 bases and J dropped 2 bases, with 13 bases sitting between them. CDR3 length: 15 amino acids. In germline, CDR1 is SGHNT, CDR2 YYREEE (reference sequence).

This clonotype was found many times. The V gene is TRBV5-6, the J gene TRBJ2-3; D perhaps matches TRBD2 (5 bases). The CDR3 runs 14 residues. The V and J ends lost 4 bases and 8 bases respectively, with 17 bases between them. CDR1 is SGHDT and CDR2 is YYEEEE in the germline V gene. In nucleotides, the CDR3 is TGTGCCAGCAGCCAGGCCGGGATCTTGGTTACGCAGTATTTT. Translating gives CASSQAGILVTQYF.

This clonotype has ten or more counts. In DNA form, the CDR3 reads TGCGCCAGCAGCTTGGCCAATCGGGGGCTCTACGAGCAGTACTTC. Amino acids: CASSLANRGLYEQYF. The chain carries TRBV5-1 and TRBJ2-7; either TRBD1 or TRBD2 may supply D (6 bases each). Trimming cost V 0 bases and J 3 bases, with 13 bases left between them. This CDR3 region has 15 residues. Germline V CDR1 and CDR2: SGHRS, YFSETQ.

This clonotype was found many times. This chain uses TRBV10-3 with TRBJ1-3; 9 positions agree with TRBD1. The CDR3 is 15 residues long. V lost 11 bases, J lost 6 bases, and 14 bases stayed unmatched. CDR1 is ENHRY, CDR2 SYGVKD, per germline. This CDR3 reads CASWGRDRGENTIYF. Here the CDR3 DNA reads TGTGCCTCCTGGGGGCGAGACAGGGGGGAAAACACCATATATTTT.

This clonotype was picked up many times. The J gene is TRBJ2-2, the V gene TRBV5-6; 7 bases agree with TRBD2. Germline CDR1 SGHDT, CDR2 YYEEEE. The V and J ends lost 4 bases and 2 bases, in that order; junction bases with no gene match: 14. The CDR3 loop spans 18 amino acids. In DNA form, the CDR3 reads TGTGCCAGCAGCCCCTCAGAATTACTAGCGTATAACACCGGGGAGCTGTTTTTT. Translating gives CASSPSELLAYNTGELFF.

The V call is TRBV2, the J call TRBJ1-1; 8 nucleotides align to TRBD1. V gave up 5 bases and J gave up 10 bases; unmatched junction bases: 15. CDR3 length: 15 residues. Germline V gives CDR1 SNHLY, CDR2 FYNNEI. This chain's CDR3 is CASSRGQGFNFGAFF. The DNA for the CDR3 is TGTGCCAGCAGTCGAGGACAGGGTTTTAATTTTGGAGCTTTCTTT.

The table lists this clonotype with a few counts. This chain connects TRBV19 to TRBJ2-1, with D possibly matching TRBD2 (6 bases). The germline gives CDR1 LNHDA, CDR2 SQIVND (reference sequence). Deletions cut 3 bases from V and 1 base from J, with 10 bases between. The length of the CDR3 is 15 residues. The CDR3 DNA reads TGTGCCAGTAGTATTGGGGGGACTTCCTACAATGAGCAGTTCTTC. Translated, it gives CASSIGGTSYNEQFF.

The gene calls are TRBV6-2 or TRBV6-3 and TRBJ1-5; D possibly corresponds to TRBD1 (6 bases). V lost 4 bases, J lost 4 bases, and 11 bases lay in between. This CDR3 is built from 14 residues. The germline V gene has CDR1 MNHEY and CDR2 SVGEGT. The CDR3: CASSLGAVNQPQHF. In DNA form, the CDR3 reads TGTGCCAGCAGTTTGGGGGCGGTGAATCAGCCCCAGCATTTT.

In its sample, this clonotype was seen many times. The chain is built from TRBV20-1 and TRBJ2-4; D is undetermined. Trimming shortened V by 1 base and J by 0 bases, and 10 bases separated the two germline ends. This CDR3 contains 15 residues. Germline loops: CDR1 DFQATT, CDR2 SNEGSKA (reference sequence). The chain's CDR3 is CSARVNLLAKNIQYF. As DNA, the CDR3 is TGCAGTGCTAGAGTAAATCTACTAGCCAAAAACATTCAGTACTTC.

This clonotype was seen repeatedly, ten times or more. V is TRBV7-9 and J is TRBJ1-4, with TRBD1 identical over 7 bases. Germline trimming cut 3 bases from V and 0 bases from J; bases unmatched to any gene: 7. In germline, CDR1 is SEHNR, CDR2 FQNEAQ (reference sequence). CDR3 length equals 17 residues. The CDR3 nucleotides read TGTGCCAGCAGCTTGACAGGGTTTGGGGCAACTAATGAAAAACTGTTTTTT. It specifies CASSLTGFGATNEKLFF.

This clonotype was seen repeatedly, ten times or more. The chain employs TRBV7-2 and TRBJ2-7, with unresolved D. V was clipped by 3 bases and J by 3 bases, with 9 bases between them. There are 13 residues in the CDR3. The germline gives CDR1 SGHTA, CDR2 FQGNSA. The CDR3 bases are TGTGCCAGCAGCTTTTACGGAAACTACGAGCAGTACTTC. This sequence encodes CASSFYGNYEQYF.

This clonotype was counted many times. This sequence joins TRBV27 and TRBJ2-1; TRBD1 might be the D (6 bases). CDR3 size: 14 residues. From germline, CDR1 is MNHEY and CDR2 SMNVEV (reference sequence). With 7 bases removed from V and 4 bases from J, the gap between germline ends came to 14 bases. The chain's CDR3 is CASNPGVRYNEQFF. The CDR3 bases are TGTGCCAGCAACCCAGGGGTAAGGTACAATGAGCAGTTCTTC.

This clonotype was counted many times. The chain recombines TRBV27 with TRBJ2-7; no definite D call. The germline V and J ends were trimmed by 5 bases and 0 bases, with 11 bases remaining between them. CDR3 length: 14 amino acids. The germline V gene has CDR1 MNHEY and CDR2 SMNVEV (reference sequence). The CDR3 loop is CASSPRPSSYEQYV. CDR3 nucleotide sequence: TGTGCCAGCAGTCCACGACCCAGCTCCTACGAGCAGTACGTC.

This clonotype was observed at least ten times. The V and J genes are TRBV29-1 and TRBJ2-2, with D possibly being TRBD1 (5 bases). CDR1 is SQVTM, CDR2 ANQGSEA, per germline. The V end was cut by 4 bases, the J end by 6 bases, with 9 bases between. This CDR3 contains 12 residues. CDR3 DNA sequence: TGCAGCGTTGCGACAGAGGCCGGGGAGCTGTTTTTT. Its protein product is CSVATEAGELFF.

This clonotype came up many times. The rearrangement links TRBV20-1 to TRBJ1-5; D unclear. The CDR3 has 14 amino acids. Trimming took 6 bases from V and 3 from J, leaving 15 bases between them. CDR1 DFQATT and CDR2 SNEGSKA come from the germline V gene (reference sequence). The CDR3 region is CSAPFTGSNQPQHF. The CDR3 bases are TGCAGTGCGCCTTTCACGGGCTCCAATCAGCCCCAGCATTTT.

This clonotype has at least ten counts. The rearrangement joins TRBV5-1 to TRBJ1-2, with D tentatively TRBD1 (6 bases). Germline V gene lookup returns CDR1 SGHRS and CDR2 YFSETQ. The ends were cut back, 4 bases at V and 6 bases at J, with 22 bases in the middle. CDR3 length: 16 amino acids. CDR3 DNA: TGCGCCAGCAGCCCCTTCCCCCAGGGGAAAGGAGATGGCTACACCTTC. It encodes CASSPFPQGKGDGYTF.

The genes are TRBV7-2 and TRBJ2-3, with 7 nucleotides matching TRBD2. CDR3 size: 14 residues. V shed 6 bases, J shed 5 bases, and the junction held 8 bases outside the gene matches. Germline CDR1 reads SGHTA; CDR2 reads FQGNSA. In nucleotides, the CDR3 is TGTGCCAGCAGTGGGGAGGGCAGAGGAGATACGCAGTATTTT. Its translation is CASSGEGRGDTQYF.

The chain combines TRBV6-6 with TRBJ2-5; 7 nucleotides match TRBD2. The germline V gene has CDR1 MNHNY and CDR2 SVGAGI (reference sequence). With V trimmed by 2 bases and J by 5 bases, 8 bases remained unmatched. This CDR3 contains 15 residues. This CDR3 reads CASSYGGGIGETQYF. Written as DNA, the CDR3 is TGTGCCAGCAGTTACGGGGGGGGGATAGGGGAGACCCAGTACTTC.